This T cell receptor beta chain was identified in a study of shared T cell receptors in the human thymus. Germline V CDR1 and CDR2: SGHAT, FQNNGV. V gave up 5 bases and J gave up 0 bases, with 25 bases separating them. The CDR3 is 19 amino acids. Using immunoSEQ multiplex PCR, the repertoire was profiled, and TCRdb retains in-frame clones only, with some absent. The data contain 500,000 to 850,000 clones, 87% of them singletons. These data also featured in a second study, about human thymus T cells.

The specimen was thymocytes. The rearrangement joins TRBV11-2 to TRBJ1-2, with D maybe TRBD1 (6 bases). The source is a boy in the first two years of life with a congenital heart defect. Here the CDR3 reads CASSLPFTSGGASNYGYTF. The CDR3 DNA sequence: TGTGCCAGCAGCCTACCGTTTACCTCGGGGGGGGCGTCTAACTATGGCTACACCTTC.